This TCR beta chain was recovered during a study of T cell responses to AZD1222 COVID-19 vaccine. The V end was cut by 1 base, the J end by 1 base, with 10 bases between. The CDR3 has 15 amino acids. The germline V gene has CDR1 SGHTA and CDR2 FQGNSA. Measured with immunoSEQ multiplex PCR; TCRdb has only the in-frame clones, and not every one. The sample includes 140,000 to 150,000 clones, 75% to 90% of them seen just once. Source: peripheral blood, taken on day 0 of AZD1222 vaccination. The receptor comes from an adult in good health. V usage is TRBV7-2 and J usage is TRBJ1-1; D ambiguous. The DNA of the CDR3 is TGTGCCAGCAGCTTAGAGTTCGGCGCGAACACTGAAGCTTTCTTT. Residues: CASSLEFGANTEAFF.